This T cell receptor beta chain is from a study of glioma-infiltrating T cells. The sample holds a few counts of this clonotype. Using RNA template, CDR3s of TCR alpha and beta were amplified with iRepertoire arm-PCR. TCRdb re-analysed the multiplex PCR reads in MiXCR, keeping a single row per CDR3 protein. The sample has more than 300,000 distinct CDR3 sequences, roughly 41% seen once. CDR3 length: 17 amino acids. V was clipped by 1 base and J by 5 bases, with 17 bases between them. Looked up from germline, CDR1 is SGHAT and CDR2 is FQNNGV. The J gene is TRBJ2-2, the V gene TRBV11-2; D ambiguous. This receptor was obtained from a human donor with low-grade glioma or glioblastoma, undergoing nonglioma brain surgery, or in good health (not recorded which). The sequenced sample consisted of glioma tissue, nonneoplastic brain tissue, or PBMCs (not recorded which). The CDR3 DNA is TGTGCCAGCAGCTTAGGTACTTTCGCAGGTCCAACCGGGGAGCTGTTTTTT. Protein product: CASSLGTFAGPTGELFF.